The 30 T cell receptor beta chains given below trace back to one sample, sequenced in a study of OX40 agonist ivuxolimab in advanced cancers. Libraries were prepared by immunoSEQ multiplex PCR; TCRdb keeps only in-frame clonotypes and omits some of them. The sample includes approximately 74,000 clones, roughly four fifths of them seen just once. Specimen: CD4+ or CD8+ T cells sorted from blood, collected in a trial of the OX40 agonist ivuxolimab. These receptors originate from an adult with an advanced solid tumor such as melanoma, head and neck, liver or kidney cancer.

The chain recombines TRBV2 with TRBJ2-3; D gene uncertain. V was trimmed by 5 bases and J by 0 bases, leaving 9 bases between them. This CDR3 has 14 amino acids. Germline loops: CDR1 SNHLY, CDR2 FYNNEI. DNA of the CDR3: TGTGCCAGCAGTAAGCGCCGTAGCACAGATACGCAGTATTTT. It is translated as CASSKRRSTDTQYF.

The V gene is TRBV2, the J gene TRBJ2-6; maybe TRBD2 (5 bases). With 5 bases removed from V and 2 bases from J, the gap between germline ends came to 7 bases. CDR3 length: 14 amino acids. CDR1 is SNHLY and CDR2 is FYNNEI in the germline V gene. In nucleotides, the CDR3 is TGTGCCAGCAGTCCGCGGGCTGGGGCCAACGTCCTGACTTTC. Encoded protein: CASSPRAGANVLTF. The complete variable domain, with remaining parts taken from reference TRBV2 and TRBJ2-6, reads EPEVTQTPSHQVTQMGQEVILRCVPISNHLYFYWYRQILGQKVEFLVSFYNNEISEKSEIFDDQFSVERPDGSNFTLKIRSTKLEDSAMYFCASSPRAGANVLTFGAGSRLTVL.

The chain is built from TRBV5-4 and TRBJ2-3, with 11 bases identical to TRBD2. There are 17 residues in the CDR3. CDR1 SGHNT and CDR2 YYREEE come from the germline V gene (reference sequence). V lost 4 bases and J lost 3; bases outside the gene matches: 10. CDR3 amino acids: CASSRGASGGWTDTQYF. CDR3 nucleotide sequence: TGTGCCAGCAGCCGTGGGGCTAGCGGGGGGTGGACAGATACGCAGTATTTT.

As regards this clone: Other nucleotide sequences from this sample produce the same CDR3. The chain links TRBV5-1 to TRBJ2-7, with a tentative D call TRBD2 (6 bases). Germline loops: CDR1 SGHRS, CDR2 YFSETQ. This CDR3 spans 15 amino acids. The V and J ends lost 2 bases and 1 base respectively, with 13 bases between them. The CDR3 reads CASSLDLARSYEQYF. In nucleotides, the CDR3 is TGCGCCAGCAGCTTAGACCTAGCGAGATCCTACGAGCAGTACTTC.

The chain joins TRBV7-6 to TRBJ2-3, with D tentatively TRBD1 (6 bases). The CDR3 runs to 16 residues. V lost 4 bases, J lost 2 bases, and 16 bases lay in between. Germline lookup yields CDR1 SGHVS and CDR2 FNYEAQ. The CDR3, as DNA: TGTGCCAGCAGCTCCCTGGGGGACACCTACACAGATACGCAGTATTTT. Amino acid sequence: CASSSLGDTYTDTQYF.

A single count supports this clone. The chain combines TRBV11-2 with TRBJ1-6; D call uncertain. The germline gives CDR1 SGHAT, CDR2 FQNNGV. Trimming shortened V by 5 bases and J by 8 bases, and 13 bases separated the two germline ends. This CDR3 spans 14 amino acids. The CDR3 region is CASSRESRDSPLHF. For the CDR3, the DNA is TGTGCCAGCAGCCGAGAGTCTCGGGATTCACCCCTCCACTTT.

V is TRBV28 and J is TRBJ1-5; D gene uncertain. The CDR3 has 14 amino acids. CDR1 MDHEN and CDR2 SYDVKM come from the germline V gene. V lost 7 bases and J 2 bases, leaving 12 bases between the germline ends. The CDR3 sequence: CASNKGSGNQPQHF. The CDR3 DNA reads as TGTGCCAGCAACAAAGGGTCCGGCAATCAGCCCCAGCATTTT.

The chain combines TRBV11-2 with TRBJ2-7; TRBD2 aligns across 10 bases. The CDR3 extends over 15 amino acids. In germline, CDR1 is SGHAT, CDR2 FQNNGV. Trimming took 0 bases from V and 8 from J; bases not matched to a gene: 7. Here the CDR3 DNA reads TGTGCCAGCAGCTTAGACTCGACTAGCGGGCCTCAGCAGTACTTC. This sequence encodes CASSLDSTSGPQQYF.

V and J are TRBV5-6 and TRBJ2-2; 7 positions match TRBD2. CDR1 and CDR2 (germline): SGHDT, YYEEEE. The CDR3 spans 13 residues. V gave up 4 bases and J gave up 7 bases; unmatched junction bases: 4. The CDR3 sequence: CASSVTSVGELFF. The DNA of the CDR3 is TGTGCCAGCAGCGTAACTAGCGTCGGGGAGCTGTTTTTT. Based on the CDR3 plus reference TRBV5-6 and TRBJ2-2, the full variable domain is DAGVTQSPTHLIKTRGQQVTLRCSPKSGHDTVSWYQQALGQGPQFIFQYYEEEERQRGNFPDRFSGHQFPNYSSELNVNALLLGDSALYLCASSVTSVGELFFGEGSRLTVL.

CDR3 nucleotide sequence: TGTGCCACTCAGACTCCAGCGGGGGGATACAATGAGCAGTTCTTC. It translates to CATQTPAGGYNEQFF. The rearrangement links TRBV10-3 to TRBJ2-1, with TRBD2 identical over 9 bases. V trimming: 10 bases; J trimming: 4 bases; junction bases outside the gene matches: 11. This CDR3 comprises 15 residues. In germline, CDR1 is ENHRY, CDR2 SYGVKD.

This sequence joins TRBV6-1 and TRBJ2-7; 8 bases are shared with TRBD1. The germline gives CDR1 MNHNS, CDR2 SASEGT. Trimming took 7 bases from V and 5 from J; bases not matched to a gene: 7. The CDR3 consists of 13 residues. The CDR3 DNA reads TGTGCCAGCAAAGTACAGGGGGGAAACGAGCAGTACTTC. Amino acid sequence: CASKVQGGNEQYF.

The CDR3 coding sequence is TGCGCCAGCAGCCCGCGGACAGGGGCAGCCTACGAGCAGTACTTC. This sequence encodes CASSPRTGAAYEQYF. The chain links TRBV4-1 to TRBJ2-7; TRBD1 matches 9 bases. V shed 4 bases, J shed 2 bases, and the junction held 6 bases outside the gene matches. Germline-derived CDR1 and CDR2 are MGHRA and YSYEKL. CDR3 length: 15 residues.

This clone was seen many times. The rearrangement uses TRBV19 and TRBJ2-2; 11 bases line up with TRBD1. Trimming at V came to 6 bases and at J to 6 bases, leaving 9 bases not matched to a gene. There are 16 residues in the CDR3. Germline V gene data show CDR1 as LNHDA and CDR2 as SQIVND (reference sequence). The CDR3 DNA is TGTGCCAGTAGCCCGAGGGGGACAGGGGGTGCCGGGGAGCTGTTTTTT. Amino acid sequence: CASSPRGTGGAGELFF.

Here the CDR3 DNA reads TGCGCCAGCAGCTTCGGTGGGAGGGACAGGGGAATTTCTGGCTATGGCTACACCTTC. It is translated as CASSFGGRDRGISGYGYTF. The chain uses TRBV5-1 and TRBJ1-2; 10 bases map to TRBD1. Looked up from germline, CDR1 is SGHRS and CDR2 is YFSETQ. The CDR3 extends over 19 amino acids. V was pared by 2 bases and J by 4 bases, with 17 bases of the junction left unmatched. The full variable domain, completed using reference TRBV5-1 and TRBJ1-2, is KAGVTQTPRYLIKTRGQQVTLSCSPISGHRSVSWYQQTPGQGLQFLFEYFSETQRNKGNFPGRFSGRQFSNSRSEMNVSTLELGDSALYLCASSFGGRDRGISGYGYTFGSGTRLTVV.

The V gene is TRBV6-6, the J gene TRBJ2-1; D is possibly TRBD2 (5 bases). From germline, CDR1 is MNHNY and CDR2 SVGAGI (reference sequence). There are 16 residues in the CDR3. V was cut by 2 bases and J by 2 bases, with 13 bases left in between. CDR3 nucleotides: TGTGCCAGCAGTTACCAACTAGTTGAGGCCTACAATGAGCAGTTCTTC. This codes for CASSYQLVEAYNEQFF.

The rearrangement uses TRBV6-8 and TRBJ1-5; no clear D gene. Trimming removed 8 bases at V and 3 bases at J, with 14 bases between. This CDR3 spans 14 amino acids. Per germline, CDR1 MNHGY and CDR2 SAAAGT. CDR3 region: CASPPAGYNQPQHF. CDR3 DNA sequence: TGTGCCAGCCCTCCGGCGGGGTACAATCAGCCCCAGCATTTT.

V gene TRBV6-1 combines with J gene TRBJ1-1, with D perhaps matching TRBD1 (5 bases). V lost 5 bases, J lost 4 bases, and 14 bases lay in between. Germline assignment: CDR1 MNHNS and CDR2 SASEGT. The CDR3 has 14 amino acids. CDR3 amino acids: CASSPQWGTTEAFF. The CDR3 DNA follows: TGTGCCAGCAGTCCCCAGTGGGGGACCACTGAAGCTTTCTTT.

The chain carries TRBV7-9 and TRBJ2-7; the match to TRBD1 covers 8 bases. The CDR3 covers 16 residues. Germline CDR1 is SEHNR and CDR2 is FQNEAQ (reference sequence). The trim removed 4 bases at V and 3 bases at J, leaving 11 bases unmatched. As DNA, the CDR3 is TGTGCCAGCAGCTCTCCGCCACCTGGACAGGGCTACGAGCAGTACTTC. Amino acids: CASSSPPPGQGYEQYF.

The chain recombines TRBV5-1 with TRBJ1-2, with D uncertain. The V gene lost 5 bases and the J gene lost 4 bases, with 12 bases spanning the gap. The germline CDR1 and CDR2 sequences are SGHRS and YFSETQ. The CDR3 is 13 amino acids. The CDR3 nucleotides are TGCGCCAGCAGTTCTAGTATCGGCTATGGCTACACCTTC. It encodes CASSSSIGYGYTF.

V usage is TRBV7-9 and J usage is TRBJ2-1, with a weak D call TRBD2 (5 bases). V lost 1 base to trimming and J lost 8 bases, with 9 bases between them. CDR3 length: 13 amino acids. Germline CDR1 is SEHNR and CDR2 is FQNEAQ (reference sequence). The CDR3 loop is CASSLGGPHEQFF. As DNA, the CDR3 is TGTGCCAGCAGCTTAGGCGGGCCTCATGAGCAGTTCTTC.

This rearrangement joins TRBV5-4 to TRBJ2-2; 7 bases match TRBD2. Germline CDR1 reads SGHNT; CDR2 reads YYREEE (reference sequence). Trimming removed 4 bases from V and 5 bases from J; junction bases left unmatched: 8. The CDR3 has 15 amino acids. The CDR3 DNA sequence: TGTGCCAGCAGCCCGGGACTACCTGAAACCGGGGAGCTGTTTTTT. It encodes CASSPGLPETGELFF.

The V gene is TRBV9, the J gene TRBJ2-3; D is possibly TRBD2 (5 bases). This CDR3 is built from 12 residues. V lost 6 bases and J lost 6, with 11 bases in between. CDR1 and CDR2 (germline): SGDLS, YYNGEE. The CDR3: CASKGSGDTQYF. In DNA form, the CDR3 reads TGTGCCAGCAAAGGGAGCGGCGATACGCAGTATTTT.

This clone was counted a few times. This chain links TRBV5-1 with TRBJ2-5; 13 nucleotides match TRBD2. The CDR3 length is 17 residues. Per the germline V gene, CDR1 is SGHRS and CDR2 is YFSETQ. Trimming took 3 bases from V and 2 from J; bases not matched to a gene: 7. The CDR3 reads CASSSGTSGTAQETQYF. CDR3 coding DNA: TGCGCCAGCAGCTCGGGGACTAGCGGGACGGCTCAAGAGACCCAGTACTTC.

CDR3 sequence (DNA): TGTGCCAGCATGGGGGACAGCTCCTACAATGAGCAGTTCTTC. It specifies CASMGDSSYNEQFF. The genes are TRBV2 and TRBJ2-1; 7 bases match TRBD1. V gave up 7 bases and J gave up 0 bases; unmatched junction bases: 3. The CDR3 is 14 residues long. CDR1 and CDR2 from the germline V gene are SNHLY and FYNNEI.

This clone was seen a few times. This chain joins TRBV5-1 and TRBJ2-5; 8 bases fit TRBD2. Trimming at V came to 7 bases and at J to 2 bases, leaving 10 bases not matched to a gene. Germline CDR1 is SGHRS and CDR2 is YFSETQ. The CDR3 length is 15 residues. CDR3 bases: TGCGCCAGCCGTAGGGCGGGGGGTCCTCAAGAGACCCAGTACTTC. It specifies CASRRAGGPQETQYF.

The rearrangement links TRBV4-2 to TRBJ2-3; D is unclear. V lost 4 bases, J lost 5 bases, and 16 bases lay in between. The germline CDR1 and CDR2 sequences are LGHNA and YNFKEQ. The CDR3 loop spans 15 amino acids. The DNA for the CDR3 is TGTGCCAGCAGCCCCGAAGCTGCCCTTCGAGATACGCAGTATTTT. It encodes CASSPEAALRDTQYF.

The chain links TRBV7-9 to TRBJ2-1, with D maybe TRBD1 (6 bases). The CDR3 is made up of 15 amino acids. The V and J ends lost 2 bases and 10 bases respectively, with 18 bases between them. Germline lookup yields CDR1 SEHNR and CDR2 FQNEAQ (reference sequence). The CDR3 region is CASSLKGTRFGEQFF. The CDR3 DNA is TGTGCCAGCAGCTTAAAGGGGACACGATTTGGGGAGCAGTTCTTC.

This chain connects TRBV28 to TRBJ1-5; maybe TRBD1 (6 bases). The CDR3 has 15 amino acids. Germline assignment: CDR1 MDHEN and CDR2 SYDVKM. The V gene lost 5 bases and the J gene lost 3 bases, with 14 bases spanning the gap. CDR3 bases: TGTGCCAGCAGTAACCCTGACAGGATCAATCAGCCCCAGCATTTT. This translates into CASSNPDRINQPQHF.

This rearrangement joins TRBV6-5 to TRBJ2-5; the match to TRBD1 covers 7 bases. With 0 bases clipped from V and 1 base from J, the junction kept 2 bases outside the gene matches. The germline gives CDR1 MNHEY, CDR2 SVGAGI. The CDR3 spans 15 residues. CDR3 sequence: CASSYSTGIQETQYF. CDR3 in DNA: TGTGCCAGCAGTTACTCGACAGGGATCCAAGAGACCCAGTACTTC.

CDR3 loop: CASSFGILASNYGYTF. CDR3 coding DNA: TGTGCCAGCAGTTTCGGAATACTGGCGTCTAACTATGGCTACACCTTC. This chain connects TRBV27 to TRBJ1-2, with D uncertain. Germline-derived CDR1 and CDR2 are MNHEY and SMNVEV (reference sequence). The CDR3 has 16 residues. V was pared by 3 bases and J by 0 bases, with 14 bases between.